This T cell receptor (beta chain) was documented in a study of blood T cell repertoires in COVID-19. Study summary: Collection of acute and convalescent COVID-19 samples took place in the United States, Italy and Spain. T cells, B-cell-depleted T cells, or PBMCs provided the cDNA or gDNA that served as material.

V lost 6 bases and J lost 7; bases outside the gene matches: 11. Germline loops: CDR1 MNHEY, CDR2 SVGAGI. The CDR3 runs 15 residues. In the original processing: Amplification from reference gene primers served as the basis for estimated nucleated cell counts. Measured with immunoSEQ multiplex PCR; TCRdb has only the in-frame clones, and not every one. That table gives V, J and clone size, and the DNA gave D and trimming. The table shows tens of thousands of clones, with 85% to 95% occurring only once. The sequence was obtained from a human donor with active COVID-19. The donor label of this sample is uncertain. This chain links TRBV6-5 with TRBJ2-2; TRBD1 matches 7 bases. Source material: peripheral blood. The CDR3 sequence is CASRSAGTEGGELFF. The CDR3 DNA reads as TGTGCCAGCAGATCTGCCGGGACAGAGGGCGGGGAGCTGTTTTTT.